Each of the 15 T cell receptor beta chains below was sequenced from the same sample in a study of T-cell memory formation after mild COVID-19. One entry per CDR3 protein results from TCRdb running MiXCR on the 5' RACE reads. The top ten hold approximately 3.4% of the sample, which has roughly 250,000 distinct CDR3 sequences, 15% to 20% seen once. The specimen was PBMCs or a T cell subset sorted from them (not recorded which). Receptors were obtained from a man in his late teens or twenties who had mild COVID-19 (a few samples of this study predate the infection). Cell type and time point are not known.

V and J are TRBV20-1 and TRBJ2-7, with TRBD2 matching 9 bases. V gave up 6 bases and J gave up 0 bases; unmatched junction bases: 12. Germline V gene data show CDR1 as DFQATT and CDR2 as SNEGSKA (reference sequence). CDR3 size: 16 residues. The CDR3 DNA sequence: TGCAGTGCGATTGCCGCGGGGGGGATACTCTCCTACGAGCAGTACTTC. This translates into CSAIAAGGILSYEQYF.

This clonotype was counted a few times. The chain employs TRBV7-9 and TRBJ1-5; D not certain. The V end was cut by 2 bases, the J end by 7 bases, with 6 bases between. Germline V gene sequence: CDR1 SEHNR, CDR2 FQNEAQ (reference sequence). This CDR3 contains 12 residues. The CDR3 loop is CASSLIGQPQHF. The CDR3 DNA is TGTGCCAGCAGCTTAATCGGCCAGCCCCAGCATTTT.

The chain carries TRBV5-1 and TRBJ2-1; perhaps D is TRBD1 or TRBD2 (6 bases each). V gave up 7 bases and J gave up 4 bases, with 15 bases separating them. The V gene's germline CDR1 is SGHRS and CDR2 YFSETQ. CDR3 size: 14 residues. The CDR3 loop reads CASGRGPRYNEQFF. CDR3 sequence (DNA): TGCGCCAGCGGCCGGGGGCCGAGATACAATGAGCAGTTCTTC.

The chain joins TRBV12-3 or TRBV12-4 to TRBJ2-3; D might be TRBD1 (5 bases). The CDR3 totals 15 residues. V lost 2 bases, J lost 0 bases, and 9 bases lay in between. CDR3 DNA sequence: TGTGCCAGCAGTTTACAGGGTATGAGCACAGATACGCAGTATTTT. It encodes CASSLQGMSTDTQYF.

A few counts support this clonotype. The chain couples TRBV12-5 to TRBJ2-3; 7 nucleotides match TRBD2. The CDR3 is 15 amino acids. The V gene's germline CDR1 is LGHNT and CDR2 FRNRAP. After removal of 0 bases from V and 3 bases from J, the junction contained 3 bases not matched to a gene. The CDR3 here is CASGLVLGGTDTQYF. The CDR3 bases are TGTGCTAGTGGTTTGGTACTGGGGGGGACAGATACGCAGTATTTT. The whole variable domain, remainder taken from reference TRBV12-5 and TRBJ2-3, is DARVTQTPRHKVTEMGQEVTMRCQPILGHNTVFWYRQTMMQGLELLAYFRNRAPLDDSGMPKDRFSAEMPDATLATLKIQPSEPRDSAVYFCASGLVLGGTDTQYFGPGTRLTVL.

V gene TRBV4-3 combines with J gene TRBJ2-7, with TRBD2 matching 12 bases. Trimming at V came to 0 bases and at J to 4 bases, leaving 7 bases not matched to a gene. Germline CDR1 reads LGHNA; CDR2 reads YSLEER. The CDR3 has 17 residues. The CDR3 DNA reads TGCGCCAGCAGCCAAGAAAAGATGACTAGCGGGGGATACGAGCAGTACTTC. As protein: CASSQEKMTSGGYEQYF.

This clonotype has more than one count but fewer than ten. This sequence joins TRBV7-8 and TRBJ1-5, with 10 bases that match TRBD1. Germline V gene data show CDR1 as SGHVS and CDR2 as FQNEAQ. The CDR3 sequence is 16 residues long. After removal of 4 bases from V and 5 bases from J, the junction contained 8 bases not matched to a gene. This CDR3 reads CASSSLRQGADQPQHF. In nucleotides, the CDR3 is TGTGCCAGCAGCTCCCTCAGACAGGGGGCAGATCAGCCCCAGCATTTT.

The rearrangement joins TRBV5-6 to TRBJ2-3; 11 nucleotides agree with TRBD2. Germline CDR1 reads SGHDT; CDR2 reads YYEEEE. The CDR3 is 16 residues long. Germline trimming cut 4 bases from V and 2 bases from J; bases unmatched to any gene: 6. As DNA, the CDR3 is TGTGCCAGCAGCCCTAGCGGGGGGCGGGACACAGATACGCAGTATTTT. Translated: CASSPSGGRDTDTQYF.

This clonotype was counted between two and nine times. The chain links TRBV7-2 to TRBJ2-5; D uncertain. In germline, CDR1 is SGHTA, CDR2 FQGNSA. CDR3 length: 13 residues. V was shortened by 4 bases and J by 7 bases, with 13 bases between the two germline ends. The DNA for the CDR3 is TGTGCCAGCAGCTACTCCGTCGCCGGGACCCAGTACTTC. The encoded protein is CASSYSVAGTQYF.

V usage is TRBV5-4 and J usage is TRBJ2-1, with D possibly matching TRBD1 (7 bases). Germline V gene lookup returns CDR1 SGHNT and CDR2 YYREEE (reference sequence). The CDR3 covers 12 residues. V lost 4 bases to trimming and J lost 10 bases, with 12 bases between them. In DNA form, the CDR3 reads TGTGCCAGCAGCCTGGAGGGACAGGAGCAGTTCTTC. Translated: CASSLEGQEQFF.

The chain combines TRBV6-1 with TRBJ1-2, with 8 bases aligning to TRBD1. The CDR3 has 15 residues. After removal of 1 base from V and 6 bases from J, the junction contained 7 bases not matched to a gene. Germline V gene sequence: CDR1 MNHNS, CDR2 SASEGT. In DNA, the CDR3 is TGTGCCAGCAGTGAAGACTGGCAGGGGGCCAATGGCTACACCTTC. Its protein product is CASSEDWQGANGYTF.

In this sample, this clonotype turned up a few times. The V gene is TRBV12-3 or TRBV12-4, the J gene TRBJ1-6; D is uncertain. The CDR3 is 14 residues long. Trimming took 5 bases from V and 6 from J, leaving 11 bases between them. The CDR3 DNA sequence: TGTGCCAGCAGTCCCTTTATGGGTAATTCACCCCTCCACTTT. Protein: CASSPFMGNSPLHF.

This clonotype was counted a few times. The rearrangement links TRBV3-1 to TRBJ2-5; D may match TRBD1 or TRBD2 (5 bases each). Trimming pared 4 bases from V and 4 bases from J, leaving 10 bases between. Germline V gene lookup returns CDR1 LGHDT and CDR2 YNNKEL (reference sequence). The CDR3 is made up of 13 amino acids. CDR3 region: CASSRHGGETQYF. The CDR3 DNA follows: TGTGCCAGCAGCCGGCATGGGGGAGAGACCCAGTACTTC.

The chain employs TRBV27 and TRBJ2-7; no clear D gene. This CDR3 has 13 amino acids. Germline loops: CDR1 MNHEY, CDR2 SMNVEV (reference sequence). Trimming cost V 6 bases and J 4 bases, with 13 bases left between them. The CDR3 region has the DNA TGTGCCAGCAGCCCCTGGAGTTCATACGAGCAGTACTTC. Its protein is CASSPWSSYEQYF.

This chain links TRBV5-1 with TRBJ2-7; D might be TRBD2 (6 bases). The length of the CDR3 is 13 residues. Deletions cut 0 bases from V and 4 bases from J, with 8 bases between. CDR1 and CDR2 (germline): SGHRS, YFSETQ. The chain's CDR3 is CASSLGGDYEQYF. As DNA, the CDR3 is TGCGCCAGCAGCTTGGGCGGGGATTACGAGCAGTACTTC.